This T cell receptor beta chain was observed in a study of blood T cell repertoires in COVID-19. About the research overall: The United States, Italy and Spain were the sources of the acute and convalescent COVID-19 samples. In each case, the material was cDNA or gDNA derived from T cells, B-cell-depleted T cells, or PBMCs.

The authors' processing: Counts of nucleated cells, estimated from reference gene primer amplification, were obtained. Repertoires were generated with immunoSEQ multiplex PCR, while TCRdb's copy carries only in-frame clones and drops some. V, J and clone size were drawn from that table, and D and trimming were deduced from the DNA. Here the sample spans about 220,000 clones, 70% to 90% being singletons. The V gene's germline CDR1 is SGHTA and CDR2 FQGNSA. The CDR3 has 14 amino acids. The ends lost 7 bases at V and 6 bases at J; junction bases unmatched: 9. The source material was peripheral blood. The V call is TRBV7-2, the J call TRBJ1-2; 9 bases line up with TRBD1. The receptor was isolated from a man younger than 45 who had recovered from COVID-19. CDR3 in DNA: TGTGCCAGCAAAAGTCCGGGACAGGGACATGGCTACACCTTC. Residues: CASKSPGQGHGYTF.